A single count supports the clone carrying this TCR beta chain. No antigen is known for it. The record originates from a study of T cell responses to AZD1222 COVID-19 vaccine. Overall study findings and caveats: Regions left unmutated in variants are reportedly the target of nearly half of spike-specific TCRs. Spike-wide coverage was observed for vaccine-associated CD4 TCRs, with dominant responses at 160-218 and 743-854.

Sequencing used immunoSEQ multiplex PCR; TCRdb keeps in-frame clones, though not all of them. Among about 120,000 clones listed, about 85% were seen once. The study pooled second doses at about 4 or about 12 weeks. The V gene's germline CDR1 is SNHLY and CDR2 FYNNEI. Trimming took 9 bases from V and 6 from J, leaving 15 bases between them. The CDR3 contains 14 residues. V is TRBV2 and J is TRBJ1-6, with TRBD1 as a possible D gene (5 bases). This sequence was found in an adult who received the AZD1222 COVID-19 vaccine. The sequencing here drew on peripheral blood, taken 28 days after the second AZD1222 dose. CDR3 sequence: CARSSETVNSPLHF. In nucleotides, the CDR3 is TGTGCCAGATCCTCGGAGACAGTTAATTCACCCCTCCACTTT.